This T cell receptor beta chain was captured in a study of blood T cells in healthy people across ages. A sample-barcoded 5' primer and a J-beta primer mix were used in a second PCR of roughly 6 to 12 cycles. MiXCR, applied by TCRdb to the 5' RACE reads, yields one record per CDR3 protein. The sample lists more than 800,000 distinct CDR3 sequences, 45% occurring once. The CDR3 extends over 15 amino acids. CDR1 and CDR2 (germline): SGDLS, YYNGEE. Trimming took 4 bases from V and 1 from J, leaving 14 bases between them. The sample holds many counts of this clonotype. The chain joins TRBV9 to TRBJ1-1; no clear D gene. This receptor was obtained from a woman in her sixties in good health. The sequencing input was blood. CDR3 sequence (DNA): TGTGCCAGCAGCCCCACGGTCTATGCGAACACTGAAGCTTTCTTT. Its translation: CASSPTVYANTEAFF.